This is a list of T cell receptor beta chains from one sample in a study of T cells in Graves' hyperthyroidism and ophthalmopathy. TCRdb re-derived calls from the multiplex PCR reads in MiXCR, one entry per CDR3 protein. The sample includes about 520,000 distinct CDR3 sequences, about 24% seen only once; the top ten take about 10%. Sequencing input: blood. The source of these receptors is a woman aged 25-40 years with Graves' ophthalmopathy. Each CDR3 is given with its conserved first and last residue. A D gene is named only where the DNA matches it firmly. Size tells how often a clone was seen (once, few, many) or the class of an expanded clone, and some rows leave it out.

D: .; size: many; V: TRBV15; J: TRBJ1-2; DNA: TGTGCCACCAGCAGCAACAGGAGAACATACTATGGCTACACCTTC; CDR3: CATSSNRRTYYGYTF
D: TRBD1; size: many; V: TRBV5-1; J: TRBJ1-1; DNA: TGCGCCAGCAGCACCGGACAGGGAGCGTACACTGAAGCTTTCTTT; CDR3: CASSTGQGAYTEAFF
D: .; size: many; V: TRBV20-1; J: TRBJ1-5; DNA: TGCAGTGCTAGGAGAATAGGTTTTAGCAATCAGCCCCAGCATTTT; CDR3: CSARRIGFSNQPQHF
D: .; size: many; V: TRBV19; J: TRBJ1-2; DNA: TGTGCCAGTAGTATAACGTCGACCGACGGAATCTATGGCTACACCTTC; CDR3: CASSITSTDGIYGYTF
D: .; size: few; V: TRBV12-3/TRBV12-4; J: TRBJ1-5; DNA: TGTGCCAGCAGACCCACAGGGAGCAATCAGCCCCAGCATTTT; CDR3: CASRPTGSNQPQHF
D: TRBD2; size: many; V: TRBV20-1; J: TRBJ2-5; DNA: TGCAGTGCTAGGACTAGCGGAGAGACCCAGTACTTC; CDR3: CSARTSGETQYF
D: .; size: many; V: TRBV2; J: TRBJ1-1; DNA: TGTGCCAGCAGTGCCGCGAACACTGAAGCTTTCTTT; CDR3: CASSAANTEAFF
D: TRBD1; size: few; V: TRBV4-1; J: TRBJ2-4; DNA: TGCGCCAGCAGCCAAATAGGACAGGTTTTCTCCACCGTTCAGTACTTC; CDR3: CASSQIGQVFSTVQYF
D: .; size: .; V: TRBV6-1; J: TRBJ2-7; DNA: TGTGCCAGCAGTGAAACTGTAGGGGGTAACGAGCAGTACTTC; CDR3: CASSETVGGNEQYF
D: .; size: many; V: TRBV6-5; J: TRBJ2-2; DNA: TGTGCCAGCAGAACGAACGGGGAGCTGTTTTTT; CDR3: CASRTNGELFF
D: TRBD1; size: many; V: TRBV12-3/TRBV12-4; J: TRBJ1-5; DNA: TGTGCCAGTAACGGACAGGGGAATCAGCCCCAGCATTTT; CDR3: CASNGQGNQPQHF
D: .; size: .; V: TRBV19; J: TRBJ1-1; DNA: TGTGCCAGTACCCAGGAGGAGGGTAGTCTGAACACTGAAGCTTTCTTT; CDR3: CASTQEEGSLNTEAFF
D: .; size: once; V: TRBV20-1; J: TRBJ2-5; DNA: TGCAGTGCTCCCCTAGCGCAAGAGACCCAGTACTTC; CDR3: CSAPLAQETQYF
D: .; size: once; V: TRBV12-3/TRBV12-4; J: TRBJ1-1; DNA: TGTGCCAGCACAAACGGGGGGACTGAAGCTTTCTTT; CDR3: CASTNGGTEAFF
D: TRBD1; size: .; V: TRBV7-2; J: TRBJ2-5; DNA: TGTGCCAGCAGCTTACAGGGACAGCTTCGGGAGACCCAGTACTTC; CDR3: CASSLQGQLRETQYF
D: TRBD2; size: .; V: TRBV15; J: TRBJ2-7; DNA: TGTGCCATCAGCAGAGAAGCGGGAGGTCACGAGCAGTACTTC; CDR3: CAISREAGGHEQYF
D: TRBD2; size: .; V: TRBV12-3/TRBV12-4; J: TRBJ2-7; DNA: TGTGCCAGCAGCCCTCGGGGGGGTCGAACGAAGCAGTACTTC; CDR3: CASSPRGGRTKQYF
D: TRBD1; size: many; V: TRBV28; J: TRBJ1-1; DNA: TGTGCCAGCAGTATTACAGGGGGGGCCTCAAGTGCTTTCTTT; CDR3: CASSITGGASSAFF
D: .; size: many; V: TRBV19; J: TRBJ2-2; DNA: TGTGCCAGTAGTCCTCGGGGAGCCGGGGAGCTGTTTTTT; CDR3: CASSPRGAGELFF
D: TRBD1; size: many; V: TRBV6-1; J: TRBJ1-2; DNA: TGTGCCATCTCACCCGGGACAGGGTTATATGGCTACACCTTC; CDR3: CAISPGTGLYGYTF
D: .; size: many; V: TRBV5-1; J: TRBJ2-7; DNA: TGCGCCAGCAGCTTCAGCCGTGACCCCTACGAGCAGTACTTC; CDR3: CASSFSRDPYEQYF
D: TRBD1; size: many; V: TRBV6-1; J: TRBJ1-1; DNA: TGTGCCAGCAGACCTCAACAGGGGTCGAACACTGAAGCTTTCTTT; CDR3: CASRPQQGSNTEAFF
D: .; size: many; V: TRBV4-1; J: TRBJ1-2; DNA: TGCGCCAGCAGCCCCAAAACCATACGGACGGTTTCGCCTAACTATGGCTACACCTTC; CDR3: CASSPKTIRTVSPNYGYTF
D: TRBD2; size: .; V: TRBV12-3/TRBV12-4; J: TRBJ2-5; DNA: TGTGCCAGCAGTTTTCTGACTAGCGGGGAGCCTTACCAAGAGACCCAGTACTTC; CDR3: CASSFLTSGEPYQETQYF
D: .; size: many; V: TRBV6-1; J: TRBJ2-7; DNA: TGTGCCAGCAGTGTGGAAGGTGGGGGGGCGAACGAGCAGTACTTC; CDR3: CASSVEGGGANEQYF
D: .; size: .; V: TRBV9; J: TRBJ1-1; DNA: TGTGCCAGCAGCGTAGTACTGGGAGCTGAAGCTTTCTTT; CDR3: CASSVVLGAEAFF
D: TRBD1; size: few; V: TRBV9; J: TRBJ2-5; DNA: TGTGCCAGCAGCGTTGGGGACAGGGGCCAAGAGACCCAGTACTTC; CDR3: CASSVGDRGQETQYF
D: .; size: many; V: TRBV12-3/TRBV12-4; J: TRBJ1-5; DNA: TGTGCCAGCAGTCCGTCGGGGGTGGGACAGCCCCAGCATTTT; CDR3: CASSPSGVGQPQHF
D: TRBD1; size: .; V: TRBV29-1; J: TRBJ1-5; DNA: TGCAGCGTTCGAGAAGGAGGGACAGGGTCAGCTCAGCCCCAGCATTTT; CDR3: CSVREGGTGSAQPQHF
D: TRBD1; size: .; V: TRBV20-1; J: TRBJ1-5; DNA: TGCAGTGCTAGGGGACAGGGGTATCAGCCCCAGCATTTT; CDR3: CSARGQGYQPQHF
D: .; size: .; V: TRBV12-3/TRBV12-4; J: TRBJ1-5; DNA: TGTGCCAGCGCCGACACTGTCAATCAGCCCCAGCATTTT; CDR3: CASADTVNQPQHF
D: .; size: many; V: TRBV27; J: TRBJ1-2; DNA: TGTGCCAGCAGTCTGGACGTAGATGGCTACACCTTC; CDR3: CASSLDVDGYTF